The TCR beta chain described here comes from a study of cytomegalovirus exposure and HLA in healthy donors. Both 60 Vbeta primers and 13 Jbeta primers went into the PCR. Here immunoSEQ multiplex PCR was the method, and the copy in TCRdb shows in-frame clones only, minus some. Of about 130,000 clones listed, less than 80% are singletons. Germline-derived CDR1 and CDR2 are SGHTA and FQGNSA. V was shortened by 0 bases and J by 3 bases, with 5 bases between the two germline ends. CDR3 length: 13 residues. The chain has TRBV7-2 and TRBJ1-2; a weak D match, TRBD1 (5 bases). The sample taken for sequencing was PBMCs. The clonotype was recovered from a man aged 40-49 years in good health and CMV-seropositive. The CDR3 DNA reads as TGTGCCAGCAGCTTAGCAGGGGACTATGGCTACACCTTC. Translation: CASSLAGDYGYTF. The variable domain in full, with the rest retrieved from reference TRBV7-2 and TRBJ1-2, is GAGVSQSPSNKVTEKGKDVELRCDPISGHTALYWYRQSLGQGLEFLIYFQGNSAPDKSGLPSDRFSAERTGGSVSTLTIQRTQQEDSAVYLCASSLAGDYGYTFGSGTRLTVV.